The next 11 T cell receptor beta chains were all read from a single sample in a study of blood T cell repertoires in COVID-19. TCRdb's copy holds only in-frame clones and misses some; the assay was immunoSEQ multiplex PCR. The repertoire holds some 120,000 clones, with approximately 90% as singletons. Sequences were obtained from peripheral blood. These TCRs come from a woman aged 45 to 65 with acute or convalescent COVID-19.

The CDR3 nucleotides are TGCGCCAGCAGCTTGACTAGCGGGAGCACCGAGCAGTACTTC. It specifies CASSLTSGSTEQYF. The gene calls are TRBV5-1 and TRBJ2-7; 11 nucleotides match TRBD2. Losses at the gene ends were 1 base for V and 6 bases for J; bases not matched to a gene: 3. The germline V gene has CDR1 SGHRS and CDR2 YFSETQ. This CDR3 has 14 amino acids.

The sample holds a few counts of this clone. V is TRBV6-2 or TRBV6-3 and J is TRBJ2-5, with no clear D. Between the trimmed V and J ends, which lost 2 bases and 5 bases, there was a span of 9 bases. This CDR3 spans 13 amino acids. Per the germline V gene, CDR1 is MNHEY and CDR2 is SVGEGT. The CDR3 here is CASSYPPMETQYF. CDR3 DNA: TGTGCCAGCAGTTACCCACCTATGGAGACCCAGTACTTC.

The chain combines TRBV28 with TRBJ2-2; 8 bases align to TRBD1. The CDR3 sequence is 13 residues long. J lost 5 bases, V lost 6 bases, and 2 bases had no gene match. Germline CDR1 is MDHEN and CDR2 is SYDVKM. The CDR3 sequence: CASSRTGTGELFF. For the CDR3, the DNA is TGTGCCAGCAGCCGGACAGGGACCGGGGAGCTGTTTTTT.

V and J are TRBV7-7 and TRBJ2-3; 12 bases align to TRBD2. The CDR3 loop spans 16 amino acids. The V gene end was trimmed by 5 bases and the J gene end by 1 base; junction bases not matched to a gene: 4. Per the germline V gene, CDR1 is SSHAT and CDR2 is FNYEAQ (reference sequence). CDR3 coding DNA: TGTGCCAGCAGCCCAGGACTAGCGGGGCGCACAGATACGCAGTATTTT. Translation: CASSPGLAGRTDTQYF.

This chain connects TRBV11-3 to TRBJ2-1, with a tentative D call TRBD2 (6 bases). The V and J ends lost 1 base and 3 bases respectively, with 7 bases between them. This CDR3 region has 14 residues. Germline CDR1 and CDR2: SGHNT and YENEEA. The CDR3 is CASSLVGGYNEQFF. The CDR3 DNA follows: TGTGCCAGCAGCTTAGTGGGAGGCTACAATGAGCAGTTCTTC.

V gene TRBV6-5 combines with J gene TRBJ2-3, with a tentative D call TRBD1 (6 bases). CDR1 and CDR2 from the germline V gene are MNHEY and SVGAGI. The CDR3 sequence is 15 residues long. V gave up 6 bases and J gave up 5 bases, with 18 bases separating them. CDR3 residues: CASSGTWEGGDTQYF. In nucleotides, the CDR3 is TGTGCCAGCAGCGGGACATGGGAAGGGGGAGATACGCAGTATTTT.

The V and J genes are TRBV6-5 and TRBJ1-2; the match to TRBD1 covers 7 bases. The CDR3 covers 15 residues. Germline V gene lookup returns CDR1 MNHEY and CDR2 SVGAGI. V lost 2 bases and J lost 4; bases outside the gene matches: 7. The CDR3 nucleotides read TGTGCCAGCAGTTACGAGGGTCAGGGGGGCTATGGCTACACCTTC. It specifies CASSYEGQGGYGYTF.

The gene calls are TRBV11-3 and TRBJ2-2, with D maybe TRBD1 (6 bases). CDR3 length equals 19 residues. V was cut by 2 bases and J by 3 bases, with 22 bases left in between. Germline V gene data show CDR1 as SGHNT and CDR2 as YENEEA. The CDR3 loop is CASSLPLGGVGVHTGELFF. The CDR3 region has the DNA TGTGCCAGCAGCTTACCCCTTGGGGGCGTTGGGGTACACACCGGGGAGCTGTTTTTT.

J is TRBJ2-1 and V is TRBV11-3; TRBD2 matches at 7 bases. Trimming took 5 bases from V and 0 from J; bases not matched to a gene: 4. Germline assignment: CDR1 SGHNT and CDR2 YENEEA. The CDR3 is 15 residues long. The chain's CDR3 is CASSPSGISYNEQFF. CDR3 in DNA: TGTGCCAGCAGCCCTAGCGGAATCTCCTACAATGAGCAGTTCTTC.

This rearrangement joins TRBV5-1 to TRBJ2-2; no definite D call. The CDR3 is made up of 14 amino acids. V was cut by 3 bases and J by 6 bases, with 12 bases left in between. Germline V lookup: CDR1 SGHRS, CDR2 YFSETQ. The CDR3: CASSSLTVAGELFF. In DNA, the CDR3 is TGCGCCAGCAGCTCCCTAACCGTCGCCGGGGAGCTGTTTTTT.

This chain uses TRBV5-5 with TRBJ1-2, with 9 bases aligning to TRBD1. Trimming cost V 4 bases and J 3 bases; bases outside gene matches: 4. The CDR3 runs to 14 residues. The V gene's germline CDR1 is SGHKS and CDR2 YYEKEE (reference sequence). The CDR3 nucleotides are TGTGCCAGCAGCGAGGGACAGGGCTACTATGGCTACACCTTC. Amino acid sequence: CASSEGQGYYGYTF. Drawing the rest from reference TRBV5-5 and TRBJ1-2, the complete variable domain is DAGVTQSPTHLIKTRGQQVTLRCSPISGHKSVSWYQQVLGQGPQFIFQYYEKEERGRGNFPDRFSARQFPNYSSELNVNALLLGDSALYLCASSEGQGYYGYTFGSGTRLTVV.